The 19 T cell receptor beta chains presented below share a single source sample, sequenced in a study of CD8 T cells in Susac syndrome. Reverse transcription of 0.5 to 1 ug RNA used random hexamers. TCRdb independently ran MiXCR on the immunoSEQ multiplex PCR reads; one entry per CDR3 protein. The profile covers approximately 180,000 distinct CDR3 sequences, with about 94% appearing a single time and around 0.097% taken by the ten largest. Material for sequencing was CD4+ T cells from PBMCs. These receptors all come from a human donor with multiple sclerosis.

The CDR3 DNA is TGTGCCAGCAGTTTAGCGAGTGGGAGTCAGCCCCAGCATTTT. It translates to CASSLASGSQPQHF. V is TRBV12-3 or TRBV12-4 and J is TRBJ1-5; D remains ambiguous. The CDR3 is made up of 14 amino acids. V was pared by 0 bases and J by 6 bases, with 9 bases between.

This sequence joins TRBV4-3 and TRBJ1-3; no clear D gene. The V and J ends lost 3 bases and 2 bases respectively, with 5 bases between them. The CDR3 runs to 13 residues. Looked up from germline, CDR1 is LGHNA and CDR2 is YSLEER. The CDR3 DNA follows: TGCGCCAGCAGCCAGGTCCCTGGAAACACCATATATTTT. This translates into CASSQVPGNTIYF.

This chain uses TRBV25-1 with TRBJ1-4, with D maybe TRBD1 (5 bases). Germline CDR1 MGHDK, CDR2 SYGVNS. The CDR3 totals 15 residues. Between the trimmed V and J ends, which lost 5 bases and 8 bases, there was a span of 18 bases. CDR3 amino acids: CASSNIGAQGEKLFF. As DNA, the CDR3 is TGTGCCAGCAGTAATATCGGGGCCCAGGGAGAAAAACTGTTTTTT.

This sequence joins TRBV6-1 and TRBJ2-7; 8 bases match TRBD1. The CDR3 covers 14 residues. J gave up 3 bases and V 6 bases, and 7 bases lay outside the gene matches. Looked up from germline, CDR1 is MNHNS and CDR2 is SASEGT. For the CDR3, the DNA is TGTGCCAGCAGATGGGGACAGGCGGACTACGAGCAGTACTTC. It yields the protein CASRWGQADYEQYF.

The chain joins TRBV24-1 to TRBJ2-2; D not certain. CDR1 and CDR2 (germline): KGHDR, SFDVKD. Trimming cost V 5 bases and J 1 base, with 7 bases left between them. This CDR3 is built from 14 residues. The CDR3 protein is CATSARRNTGELFF. The CDR3 DNA sequence: TGTGCCACCAGTGCCAGGAGGAACACCGGGGAGCTGTTTTTT.

The chain is built from TRBV28 and TRBJ1-5; D unclear. Germline loops: CDR1 MDHEN, CDR2 SYDVKM. The CDR3 consists of 18 residues. V lost 5 bases to trimming and J lost 0 bases, with 20 bases between them. The CDR3 DNA reads as TGTGCCAGCAGTCATCGGGCCCAATGGGAGTATAGCAATCAGCCCCAGCATTTT. Amino acid sequence: CASSHRAQWEYSNQPQHF.

The chain uses TRBV28 and TRBJ1-1; D ambiguous. V was cut by 5 bases and J by 1 base, with 11 bases left in between. The germline V gene has CDR1 MDHEN and CDR2 SYDVKM. The CDR3 covers 14 residues. CDR3 nucleotide sequence: TGTGCCAGCAGTCAATTGACGGCGAACACTGAAGCTTTCTTT. Translation: CASSQLTANTEAFF.

This clonotype appeared once. This sequence joins TRBV6-6 and TRBJ1-4; 8 bases align to TRBD1. With 8 bases clipped from V and 8 bases from J, the junction kept 7 bases outside the gene matches. This CDR3 region has 13 residues. Germline CDR1 and CDR2: MNHNY and SVGAGI (reference sequence). The CDR3 is CASEAGGGEKLFF. As DNA, the CDR3 is TGTGCCAGCGAAGCAGGGGGCGGGGAAAAACTGTTTTTT.

The V and J genes are TRBV20-1 and TRBJ1-1; tentative D call: TRBD1 (5 bases). The V end was cut by 6 bases, the J end by 3 bases, with 11 bases between. In germline, CDR1 is DFQATT, CDR2 SNEGSKA (reference sequence). The CDR3 contains 12 residues. CDR3 region: CSAWDGHTEAFF. CDR3 DNA: TGCAGTGCCTGGGACGGTCACACTGAAGCTTTCTTT.

In nucleotides, the CDR3 is TGTGCCAGCAGTTACTTGGGACTAGCTGGAAAAGATACGCAGTATTTT. Its translation: CASSYLGLAGKDTQYF. The gene calls are TRBV6-5 and TRBJ2-3; TRBD2 aligns across 9 bases. The CDR3 has 16 residues. V was clipped by 1 base and J by 5 bases; unmatched bases: 7. The germline V gene has CDR1 MNHEY and CDR2 SVGAGI.

This sequence joins TRBV5-1 and TRBJ2-2, with D possibly TRBD2 on 6 matching bases. CDR1 is SGHRS and CDR2 is YFSETQ in the germline V gene. V was cut by 1 base and J by 0 bases, with 10 bases left in between. CDR3 size: 16 residues. CDR3 bases: TGCGCCAGCAGCTTGATAACGGGGGCGAACACCGGGGAGCTGTTTTTT. Translation gives CASSLITGANTGELFF.

The chain is built from TRBV29-1 and TRBJ2-7; D ambiguous. CDR1 and CDR2 from the germline V gene are SQVTM and ANQGSEA. The germline V and J ends were trimmed by 4 bases and 2 bases, with 12 bases remaining between them. This CDR3 comprises 13 residues. CDR3 sequence (DNA): TGCAGCGTTGCGGACCCTCAAGCCTACGAGCAGTACTTC. This translates into CSVADPQAYEQYF.

The chain has TRBV2 and TRBJ2-5; D gene ambiguous. The V and J ends lost 7 bases and 1 base respectively, with 7 bases between them. Germline V CDR1 and CDR2: SNHLY, FYNNEI. This CDR3 region has 12 residues. CDR3 in DNA: TGTGCCAGCACCCCAGGCCAAGAGACCCAGTACTTC. Translation: CASTPGQETQYF.

This clonotype is a singleton in its sample. The gene calls are TRBV12-3 or TRBV12-4 and TRBJ2-7; 8 bases are a match to TRBD1. The length of the CDR3 is 15 residues. Trimming at V came to 3 bases and at J to 6 bases, leaving 10 bases not matched to a gene. The CDR3: CASSFGQGGPLEQYF. CDR3 in DNA: TGTGCCAGCAGTTTCGGACAGGGTGGGCCCCTCGAGCAGTACTTC.

V usage is TRBV28 and J usage is TRBJ2-7, with TRBD2 as a possible D gene (5 bases). This CDR3 is built from 14 residues. V was pared by 6 bases and J by 3 bases, with 15 bases between. Germline V gene data show CDR1 as MDHEN and CDR2 as SYDVKM. In DNA, the CDR3 is TGTGCCAGCAGAGAAAGGCGGGTGTACTACGAGCAGTACTTC. Translation gives CASRERRVYYEQYF.

The table lists this clonotype with a count of one. The J gene is TRBJ1-5, the V gene TRBV19, with 8 bases matching TRBD1. The ends lost 8 bases at V and 4 bases at J; junction bases unmatched: 13. Germline loops: CDR1 LNHDA, CDR2 SQIVND (reference sequence). The CDR3 has 16 residues. The CDR3 sequence is CASSPRTGRGNQPQHF. The CDR3 region has the DNA TGTGCCAGTTCCCCCCGGACAGGGCGAGGGAATCAGCCCCAGCATTTT.

J is TRBJ1-3 and V is TRBV9; D is ambiguous. V was pared by 3 bases and J by 0 bases, with 10 bases between. CDR3 length equals 15 residues. Germline V gene lookup returns CDR1 SGDLS and CDR2 YYNGEE. CDR3 sequence (DNA): TGTGCCAGCAGCGCCGACACCTCCTCTGGAAACACCATATATTTT. Translated, it gives CASSADTSSGNTIYF.

The rearrangement joins TRBV4-2 to TRBJ2-1; 8 bases are a match to TRBD2. The CDR3 length is 20 residues. Trimming at V came to 0 bases and at J to 7 bases, leaving 20 bases not matched to a gene. CDR1 and CDR2 (germline): LGHNA, YNFKEQ. The CDR3 nucleotides are TGTGCCAGCAGCCAAGATACCCCCGGTACTGCGGCGGGGGGTGAGAATGAGCAGTTCTTC. Its protein product is CASSQDTPGTAAGGENEQFF.

This clonotype was counted only a few times. This chain connects TRBV7-2 to TRBJ1-1, with D unresolved. Deletions cut 1 base from V and 11 bases from J, with 8 bases between. The CDR3 runs 11 residues. Germline V gene lookup returns CDR1 SGHTA and CDR2 FQGNSA. This CDR3 is CASSLGPRAFF. In DNA, the CDR3 is TGTGCCAGCAGCTTAGGTCCGAGGGCTTTCTTT.